This TCR beta chain originates from a study of metastatic and nonmetastatic thyroid tumors. Whole-study context: Malignant and benign thyroid patients had repertoires compared in peripheral blood and tumor or nodule tissue.

In the authors' methods: A papillary thyroid cancer distant-metastasis classifier was built from CDR3 differences across clinicopathological groups. TCRdb re-clonotyped the PCR reads through MiXCR. V and J calls and clone size were set by TCRdb, not the authors. The sample consists of about 35,000 clones, around 33% of them appearing once. This CDR3 region has 15 residues. Trimming left V 0 bases short and J 5 bases short, with 16 bases between. Germline V gene sequence: CDR1 DFQATT, CDR2 SNEGSKA (reference sequence). This clone has more than one count but fewer than ten. What it recognizes is unknown. Findings and caveats of the study: Reported TCR beta diversity, measured in blood and tumor, was significantly higher for malignant thyroid tumors than for benign nodules.

Patients were all untreated before their thyroid surgery. The sequencing sample was made of tumor tissue. This clonotype was obtained from a female donor with papillary thyroid cancer or a benign thyroid nodule (not recorded which). Some clones in this sample may be carry-over from other donors' samples. The chain couples TRBV20-1 to TRBJ1-2; D uncertain. CDR3 DNA: TGCAGTGCTAGAGATCCGGGCCGCCTTAGTTATGGCTACACCTTC. Translating gives CSARDPGRLSYGYTF.